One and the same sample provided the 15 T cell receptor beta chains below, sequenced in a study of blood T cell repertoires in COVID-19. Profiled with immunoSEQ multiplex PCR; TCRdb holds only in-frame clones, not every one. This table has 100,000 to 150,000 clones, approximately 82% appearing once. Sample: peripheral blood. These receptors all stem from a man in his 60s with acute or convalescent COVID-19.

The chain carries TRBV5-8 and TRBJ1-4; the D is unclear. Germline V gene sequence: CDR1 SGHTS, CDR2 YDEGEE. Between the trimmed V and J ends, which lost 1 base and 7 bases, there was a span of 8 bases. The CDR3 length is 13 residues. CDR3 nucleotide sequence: TGTGCCAGCAGCTTGCGGGAAACTGAAAAACTGTTTTTT. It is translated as CASSLRETEKLFF.

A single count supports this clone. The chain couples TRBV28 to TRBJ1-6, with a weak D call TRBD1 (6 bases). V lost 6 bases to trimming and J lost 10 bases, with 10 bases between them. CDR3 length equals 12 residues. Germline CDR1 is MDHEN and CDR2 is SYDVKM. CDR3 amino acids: CASRRTESPLHF. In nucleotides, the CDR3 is TGTGCCAGCAGGCGGACAGAATCACCCCTCCACTTT.

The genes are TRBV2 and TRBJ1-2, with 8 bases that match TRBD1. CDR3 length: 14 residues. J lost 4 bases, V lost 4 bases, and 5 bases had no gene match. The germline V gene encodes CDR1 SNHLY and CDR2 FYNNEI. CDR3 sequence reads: CASSGGTGVYGYTF. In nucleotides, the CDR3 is TGTGCCAGCAGTGGCGGGACAGGTGTCTATGGCTACACCTTC.

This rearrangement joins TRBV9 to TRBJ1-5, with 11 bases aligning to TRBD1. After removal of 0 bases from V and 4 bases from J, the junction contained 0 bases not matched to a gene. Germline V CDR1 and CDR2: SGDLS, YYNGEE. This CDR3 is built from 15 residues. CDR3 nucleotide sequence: TGTGCCAGCAGCGTAGGGGACAGGGGGAATCAGCCCCAGCATTTT. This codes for CASSVGDRGNQPQHF.

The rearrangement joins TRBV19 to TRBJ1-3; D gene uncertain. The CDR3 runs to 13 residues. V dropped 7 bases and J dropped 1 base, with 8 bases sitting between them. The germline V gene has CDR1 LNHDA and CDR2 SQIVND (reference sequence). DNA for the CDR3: TGTGCCAGTATTGGAGGGTCTGGAAACACCATATATTTT. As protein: CASIGGSGNTIYF.

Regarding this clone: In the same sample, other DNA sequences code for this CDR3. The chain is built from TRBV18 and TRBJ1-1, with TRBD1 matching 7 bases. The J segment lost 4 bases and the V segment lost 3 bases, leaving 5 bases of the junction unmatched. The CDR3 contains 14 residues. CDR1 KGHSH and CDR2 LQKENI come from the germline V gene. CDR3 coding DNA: TGTGCCAGCTCACCCCAGGGGGTCGGCACTGAAGCTTTCTTT. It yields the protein CASSPQGVGTEAFF. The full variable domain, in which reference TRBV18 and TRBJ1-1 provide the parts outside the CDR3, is NAGVMQNPRHLVRRRGQEARLRCSPMKGHSHVYWYRQLPEEGLKFMVYLQKENIIDESGMPKERFSAEFPKEGPSILRIQQVVRGDSAAYFCASSPQGVGTEAFFGQGTRLTVV.

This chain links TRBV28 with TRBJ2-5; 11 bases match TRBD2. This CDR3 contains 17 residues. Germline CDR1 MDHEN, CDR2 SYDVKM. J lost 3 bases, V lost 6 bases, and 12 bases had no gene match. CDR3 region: CASSSGSGRAGKETQYF. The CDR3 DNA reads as TGTGCCAGCAGCTCTGGTAGCGGGAGGGCGGGTAAAGAGACCCAGTACTTC.

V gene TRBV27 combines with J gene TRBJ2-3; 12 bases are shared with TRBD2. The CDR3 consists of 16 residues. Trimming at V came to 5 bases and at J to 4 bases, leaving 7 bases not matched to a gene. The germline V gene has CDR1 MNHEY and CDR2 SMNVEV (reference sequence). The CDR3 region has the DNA TGTGCCAGCAGTCACCGACTAGCGGGAGCCCCAGATACGCAGTATTTT. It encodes CASSHRLAGAPDTQYF.

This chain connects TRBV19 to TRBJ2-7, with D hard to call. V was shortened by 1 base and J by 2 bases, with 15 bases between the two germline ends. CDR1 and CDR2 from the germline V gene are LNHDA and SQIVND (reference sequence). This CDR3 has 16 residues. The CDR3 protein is CASSIGGGGPTYEQYF. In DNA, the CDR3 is TGTGCCAGTAGTATAGGAGGTGGCGGCCCGACCTACGAGCAGTACTTC.

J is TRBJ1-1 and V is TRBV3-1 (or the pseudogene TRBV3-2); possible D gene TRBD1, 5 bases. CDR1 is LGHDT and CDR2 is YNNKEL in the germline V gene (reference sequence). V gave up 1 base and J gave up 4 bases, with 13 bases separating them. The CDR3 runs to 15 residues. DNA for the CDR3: TGTGCCAGCAGCCAAGGCCTTTGGGGCGGCACTGAAGCTTTCTTT. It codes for CASSQGLWGGTEAFF.

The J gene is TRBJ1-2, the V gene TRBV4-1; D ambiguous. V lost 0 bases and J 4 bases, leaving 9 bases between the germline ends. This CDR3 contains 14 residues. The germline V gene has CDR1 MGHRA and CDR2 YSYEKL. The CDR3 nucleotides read TGCGCCAGCAGCCAAGATACTCGGTTCTATGGCTACACCTTC. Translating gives CASSQDTRFYGYTF.

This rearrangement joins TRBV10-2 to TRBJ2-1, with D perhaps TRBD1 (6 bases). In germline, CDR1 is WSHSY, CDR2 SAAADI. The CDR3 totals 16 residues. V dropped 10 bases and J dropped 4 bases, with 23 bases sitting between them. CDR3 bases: TGCGCCACCAGCTCACCGGGACCCAGGGGTTACAATGAGCAGTTCTTC. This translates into CATSSPGPRGYNEQFF.

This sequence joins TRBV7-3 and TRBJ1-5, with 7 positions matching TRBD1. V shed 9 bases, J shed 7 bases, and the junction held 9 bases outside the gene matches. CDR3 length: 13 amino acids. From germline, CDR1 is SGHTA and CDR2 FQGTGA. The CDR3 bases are TGTGCCAGTAGCAGGGGCAGGGGGCAGCCCCAGCATTTT. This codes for CASSRGRGQPQHF.

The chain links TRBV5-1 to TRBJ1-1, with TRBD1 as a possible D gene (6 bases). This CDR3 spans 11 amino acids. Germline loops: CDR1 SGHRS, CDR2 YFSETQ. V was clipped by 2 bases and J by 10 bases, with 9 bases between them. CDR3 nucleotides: TGCGCCAGCAGCTTACAGGGAAGAGCTTTCTTT. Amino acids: CASSLQGRAFF.

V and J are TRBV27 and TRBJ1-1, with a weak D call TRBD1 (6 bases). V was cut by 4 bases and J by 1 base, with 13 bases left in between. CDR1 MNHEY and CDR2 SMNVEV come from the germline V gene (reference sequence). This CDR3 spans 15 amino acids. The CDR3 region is CASSYGTRGNTEAFF. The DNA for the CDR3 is TGTGCCAGCAGTTATGGGACAAGAGGGAACACTGAAGCTTTCTTT.